One and the same sample provided the 30 T cell receptor beta chains below, sequenced in a study of blood T cell repertoires in COVID-19. The data were produced by immunoSEQ multiplex PCR, yet TCRdb's version contains in-frame clones alone and is incomplete. This table holds about 48,000 clones, 85% to 90% found once. What was sequenced was peripheral blood. Receptors were obtained from a woman older than 75 with COVID-19, enrolled during active disease.

V and J are TRBV28 and TRBJ1-2, with 8 nucleotides matching TRBD1. Trimming removed 5 bases from V and 7 bases from J; junction bases left unmatched: 9. Per the germline V gene, CDR1 is MDHEN and CDR2 is SYDVKM. The CDR3 has 14 residues. This CDR3 is CASSAYRGIPGYTF. DNA for the CDR3: TGTGCCAGCAGTGCGTACAGGGGGATACCTGGCTACACCTTC.

The chain combines TRBV14 with TRBJ2-3, with D perhaps TRBD2 (6 bases). The germline V gene encodes CDR1 SGHDN and CDR2 FVKESK. This CDR3 spans 16 amino acids. The ends were cut back, 0 bases at V and 0 bases at J, with 10 bases in the middle. The CDR3 spells CASSQDGGPSTDTQYF. The CDR3 DNA sequence: TGTGCCAGCAGCCAAGACGGGGGACCTAGCACAGATACGCAGTATTTT.

The chain employs TRBV28 and TRBJ2-5, with D maybe TRBD2 (6 bases). Germline CDR1 and CDR2: MDHEN and SYDVKM. The V end was cut by 5 bases, the J end by 4 bases, with 14 bases between. CDR3 length: 14 residues. CDR3 bases: TGTGCCAGCAGTCCCGGAGGGTGGGGAGAGACCCAGTACTTC. Translation gives CASSPGGWGETQYF. Looking up the rest from reference TRBV28 and TRBJ2-5 gives the full variable domain: DVKVTQSSRYLVKRTGEKVFLECVQDMDHENMFWYRQDPGLGLRLIYFSYDVKMKEKGDIPEGYSVSREKKERFSLILESASTNQTSMYLCASSPGGWGETQYFGPGTRLLVL.

The chain has TRBV2 and TRBJ2-7; TRBD2 aligns across 9 bases. The CDR3 length is 12 residues. Per germline, CDR1 SNHLY and CDR2 FYNNEI. J gave up 5 bases and V 11 bases, and 7 bases lay outside the gene matches. The CDR3 is CAVTREGDEQYF. The CDR3 coding sequence is TGTGCCGTCACGCGGGAGGGAGACGAGCAGTACTTC.

J is TRBJ2-1 and V is TRBV10-3; 11 nucleotides align to TRBD2. Unmatched junction bases numbered 10, after V lost 2 bases and J lost 7 bases. This CDR3 spans 17 amino acids. The germline V gene has CDR1 ENHRY and CDR2 SYGVKD. CDR3 nucleotides: TGTGCCATCAGTGAGAGGGACGGGACTAGCGGTCATAATGAGCAGTTCTTC. Translated: CAISERDGTSGHNEQFF.

The V and J genes are TRBV9 and TRBJ2-2, with 8 bases that match TRBD1. Germline-derived CDR1 and CDR2 are SGDLS and YYNGEE. The CDR3 loop spans 15 amino acids. Trimming removed 5 bases from V and 6 bases from J; junction bases left unmatched: 9. CDR3 region: CASRGGQAYSGELFF. The CDR3 bases are TGTGCCAGCAGAGGGGGACAGGCTTACTCCGGGGAGCTGTTTTTT.

This chain uses TRBV5-1 with TRBJ2-2; no definite D call. Germline V lookup: CDR1 SGHRS, CDR2 YFSETQ. Trimming removed 2 bases from V and 1 base from J, with 3 bases in between. This CDR3 is 13 amino acids long. The DNA for the CDR3 is TGCGCCAGCAGCTTCCAGAACACCGGGGAGCTGTTTTTT. Protein: CASSFQNTGELFF.

The chain recombines TRBV7-9 with TRBJ1-1, with D possibly TRBD1 on 6 matching bases. The germline V and J ends were trimmed by 5 bases and 0 bases, with 10 bases remaining between them. The CDR3 is 14 residues long. Germline loops: CDR1 SEHNR, CDR2 FQNEAQ (reference sequence). CDR3 residues: CASSMQGLNTEAFF. CDR3 DNA: TGTGCCAGCAGCATGCAGGGGCTGAACACTGAAGCTTTCTTT.

V usage is TRBV28 and J usage is TRBJ2-1, with 12 positions matching TRBD2. Per germline, CDR1 MDHEN and CDR2 SYDVKM. Germline trimming cut 4 bases from V and 4 bases from J; bases unmatched to any gene: 5. The CDR3 has 16 residues. CDR3 in DNA: TGTGCCAGCAGTTCATCCACTAGCGGGAGGTACAATGAGCAGTTCTTC. Amino acid sequence: CASSSSTSGRYNEQFF.

This clone was observed a single time. The chain combines TRBV7-3 with TRBJ1-3; no reliable D call. V lost 8 bases and J 4 bases, leaving 12 bases between the germline ends. CDR1 is SGHTA and CDR2 is FQGTGA in the germline V gene. The CDR3 extends over 13 amino acids. CDR3 DNA sequence: TGTGCCAGCCGAAGCCAACAGGGAAACACCATATATTTT. Translating it yields CASRSQQGNTIYF.

This clone was found once. This sequence joins TRBV5-1 and TRBJ1-2, with D perhaps matching TRBD1 (6 bases). CDR3 length: 12 residues. Trimming removed 4 bases at V and 7 bases at J, with 11 bases between. Germline CDR1 is SGHRS and CDR2 is YFSETQ. CDR3 bases: TGCGCCAGCAGCCCCGTCAGGGGTGGCTACACCTTC. Protein product: CASSPVRGGYTF.

The V call is TRBV24-1, the J call TRBJ2-3; TRBD1 matches at 10 bases. The CDR3 has 14 amino acids. V dropped 9 bases and J dropped 7; count of bases not matched to a gene: 9. The germline gives CDR1 KGHDR, CDR2 SFDVKD. Here the CDR3 reads CATQSGTGANTQYF. The CDR3 DNA reads TGTGCCACCCAGTCCGGGACAGGGGCAAATACGCAGTATTTT.

J is TRBJ1-2 and V is TRBV6-5; 7 nucleotides line up with TRBD1. This CDR3 is 14 amino acids long. The germline V gene has CDR1 MNHEY and CDR2 SVGAGI. V lost 2 bases to trimming and J lost 1 base; unmatched junction nucleotides: 1. The CDR3 nucleotides read TGTGCCAGCAGTTACAGGGACAGTAACTATGGCTACACCTTC. As protein: CASSYRDSNYGYTF.

V usage is TRBV28 and J usage is TRBJ1-6; 9 nucleotides align to TRBD1. The V gene end was trimmed by 8 bases and the J gene end by 9 bases; junction bases not matched to a gene: 11. Germline V gene data show CDR1 as MDHEN and CDR2 as SYDVKM. CDR3 length: 15 amino acids. The CDR3 loop reads CASQYRDRVFSPLHF. In nucleotides, the CDR3 is TGTGCCAGCCAATACCGGGACAGGGTATTTTCACCCCTCCACTTT.

This rearrangement joins TRBV5-1 to TRBJ2-7; unclear D gene. V was clipped by 2 bases and J by 3 bases, with 3 bases between them. Germline CDR1 is SGHRS and CDR2 is YFSETQ. The length of the CDR3 is 11 residues. DNA for the CDR3: TGCGCCAGCAGCTTCGGCTACGAGCAGTACTTC. Protein product: CASSFGYEQYF.

CDR3 sequence: CASSLGTDLYGYTF. In DNA, the CDR3 is TGTGCCAGCAGTCTCGGGACAGACCTCTATGGCTACACCTTC. The chain carries TRBV6-2 or TRBV6-3 and TRBJ1-2; TRBD1 aligns across 7 bases. The V gene end was trimmed by 5 bases and the J gene end by 4 bases; junction bases not matched to a gene: 7. This CDR3 is 14 amino acids long. The germline V gene encodes CDR1 MNHEY and CDR2 SVGEGT.

J is TRBJ1-2 and V is TRBV9; TRBD1 matches at 8 bases. The CDR3 is 17 amino acids. J lost 2 bases, V lost 3 bases, and 12 bases had no gene match. Looked up from germline, CDR1 is SGDLS and CDR2 is YYNGEE. The CDR3 is CASSGPARGLRNYGYTF. As DNA, the CDR3 is TGTGCCAGCAGCGGCCCGGCCAGGGGGCTTCGGAACTATGGCTACACCTTC.

This clone has more than one count but fewer than ten. The gene calls are TRBV2 and TRBJ1-6, with 10 bases matching TRBD1. After removal of 6 bases from V and 5 bases from J, the junction contained 4 bases not matched to a gene. CDR1 is SNHLY and CDR2 is FYNNEI in the germline V gene. The CDR3 is 15 residues long. The CDR3 is CASRGTGVHNSPLHF. CDR3 DNA: TGTGCCAGCAGGGGGACAGGGGTCCATAATTCACCCCTCCACTTT.

The chain carries TRBV27 and TRBJ1-1, with 9 bases lining up with TRBD1. This CDR3 is 14 amino acids long. J lost 0 bases, V lost 6 bases, and 2 bases had no gene match. CDR1 is MNHEY, CDR2 SMNVEV, per germline (reference sequence). The CDR3 nucleotides read TGTGCCAGCAGCCGGACAGGGGTGAACACTGAAGCTTTCTTT. It is translated as CASSRTGVNTEAFF.

The V and J genes are TRBV6-5 and TRBJ1-3; no clear D gene. Germline V gene data show CDR1 as MNHEY and CDR2 as SVGAGI. V dropped 6 bases and J dropped 4 bases, with 16 bases sitting between them. The CDR3 totals 15 residues. CDR3 in DNA: TGTGCCAGCAGCCCCGGGTCCACGGGGGGAAACACCATATATTTT. Amino acids: CASSPGSTGGNTIYF.

This clone was seen a few times. This chain links TRBV4-2 with TRBJ1-1, with 7 bases fitting TRBD1. There are 15 residues in the CDR3. Unmatched junction bases numbered 11, after V lost 3 bases and J lost 7 bases. In germline, CDR1 is LGHNA, CDR2 YNFKEQ. CDR3 in amino acids: CASSHVTPGQREAFF. The CDR3 DNA sequence: TGTGCCAGCAGCCATGTAACGCCGGGACAGCGTGAAGCTTTCTTT.

This rearrangement joins TRBV18 to TRBJ2-5; 12 bases align to TRBD1. CDR3 length equals 15 residues. CDR1 and CDR2 (germline): KGHSH, LQKENI. V shed 6 bases and J 5 bases; nucleotides not matched to a gene: 7. The chain's CDR3 is CASSPGQGAGETQYF. The CDR3 region has the DNA TGTGCCAGCTCCCCGGGACAGGGGGCCGGGGAGACCCAGTACTTC.

V gene TRBV19 combines with J gene TRBJ2-3; 8 nucleotides match TRBD1. The CDR3 has 13 amino acids. Per the germline V gene, CDR1 is LNHDA and CDR2 is SQIVND (reference sequence). V shed 8 bases, J shed 4 bases, and the junction held 5 bases outside the gene matches. The CDR3 loop is CASRETGADTQYF. DNA of the CDR3: TGTGCCAGTCGAGAGACAGGGGCAGATACGCAGTATTTT.

The rearrangement uses TRBV6-6 and TRBJ1-5, with D perhaps TRBD1 (5 bases). CDR1 MNHNY and CDR2 SVGAGI come from the germline V gene (reference sequence). This CDR3 contains 15 residues. Trimming cost V 8 bases and J 4 bases, with 18 bases left between them. CDR3 DNA sequence: TGTGCCAGCCGACCCCAGGGAGGGCAAAATCAGCCCCAGCATTTT. Encoded protein: CASRPQGGQNQPQHF.

A few counts support this clone. The chain combines TRBV6-5 with TRBJ1-2; weak D call: TRBD1 (6 bases). Germline V lookup: CDR1 MNHEY, CDR2 SVGAGI. The CDR3 loop spans 15 amino acids. V was trimmed by 0 bases and J by 8 bases, leaving 16 bases between them. The CDR3 coding sequence is TGTGCCAGCAGTTACTCCCGCAGGGGCTCGGGGGGCTACACCTTC. As protein: CASSYSRRGSGGYTF.

V is TRBV19 and J is TRBJ2-3; 10 bases line up with TRBD2. The V gene end was trimmed by 6 bases and the J gene end by 6 bases; junction bases not matched to a gene: 6. The CDR3 length is 14 residues. Per germline, CDR1 LNHDA and CDR2 SQIVND (reference sequence). The CDR3 loop reads CASRAGTSADTQYF. Written as DNA, the CDR3 is TGTGCCAGTAGAGCCGGGACTAGCGCCGATACGCAGTATTTT.

The chain employs TRBV7-6 and TRBJ2-1; tentative D call: TRBD2 (5 bases). The germline V gene has CDR1 SGHVS and CDR2 FNYEAQ. There are 13 residues in the CDR3. Trimming shortened V by 7 bases and J by 8 bases, and 15 bases separated the two germline ends. The CDR3 sequence: CASTQSEVDEQFF. The CDR3 DNA is TGTGCCAGCACGCAATCGGAGGTGGATGAGCAGTTCTTC.

This clone was recorded once. J is TRBJ2-3 and V is TRBV19; no clear D. The germline V gene has CDR1 LNHDA and CDR2 SQIVND (reference sequence). The CDR3 runs 13 residues. Trimming stripped 5 bases from V and 0 bases from J, with 6 bases between. CDR3 in DNA: TGTGCCAGTAGTCGTCCTAGCACAGATACGCAGTATTTT. This encodes CASSRPSTDTQYF.

The chain combines TRBV18 with TRBJ2-1; possibly TRBD2 for D (6 bases). This CDR3 is 15 amino acids long. Trimming left V 2 bases short and J 2 bases short, with 10 bases between. Germline-derived CDR1 and CDR2 are KGHSH and LQKENI. Here the CDR3 DNA reads TGTGCCAGCTCACCAGGGACTCAAACCTACAATGAGCAGTTCTTC. It codes for CASSPGTQTYNEQFF.

The chain combines TRBV4-2 with TRBJ2-3, with 14 bases matching TRBD2. After removal of 3 bases from V and 1 base from J, the junction contained 9 bases not matched to a gene. Germline V gene lookup returns CDR1 LGHNA and CDR2 YNFKEQ. The CDR3 length is 19 residues. CDR3 residues: CASSQGTSGSSRGTDTQYF. The CDR3, as DNA: TGTGCCAGCAGCCAGGGGACTAGCGGGAGCAGTCGTGGCACAGATACGCAGTATTTT.